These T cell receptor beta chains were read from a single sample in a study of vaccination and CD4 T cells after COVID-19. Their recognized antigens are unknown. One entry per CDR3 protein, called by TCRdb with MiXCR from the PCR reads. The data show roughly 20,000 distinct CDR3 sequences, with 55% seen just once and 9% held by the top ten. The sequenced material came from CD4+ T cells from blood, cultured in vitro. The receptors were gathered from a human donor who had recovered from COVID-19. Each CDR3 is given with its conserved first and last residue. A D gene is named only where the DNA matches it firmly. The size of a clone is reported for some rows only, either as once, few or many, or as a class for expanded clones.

CDR3: CSARPSHSGANVLTF
DNA: TGCAGTGCTAGACCGTCCCACTCTGGGGCCAACGTCCTGACTTTC
V: TRBV20-1
size: .
D: .
J: TRBJ2-6

CDR3: CASSLGSGDSYQPQHF
DNA: TGTGCCAGCAGCTTAGGAAGCGGGGATAGCTATCAGCCCCAGCATTTT
V: TRBV7-9
size: .
D: .
J: TRBJ1-5

CDR3: CASSQPTALKTQYF
DNA: TGTGCCAGCAGCCAACCGACAGCTCTGAAGACCCAGTACTTC
V: TRBV7-9
size: .
D: .
J: TRBJ2-5

CDR3: CASSRGDLSNQPQHF
DNA: TGTGCCAGCAGTAGGGGAGACTTAAGCAATCAGCCCCAGCATTTT
V: TRBV7-9
size: few
D: .
J: TRBJ1-5

CDR3: CASGPYQPQHF
DNA: TGTGCTAGTGGTCCCTATCAGCCCCAGCATTTT
V: TRBV12-5
size: .
D: .
J: TRBJ1-5

CDR3: CASSLVSNQPQHF
DNA: TGTGCCAGCAGCTTAGTTAGCAATCAGCCCCAGCATTTT
V: TRBV11-2
size: few
D: .
J: TRBJ1-5

CDR3: CASSQFQKGRGEAFF
DNA: TGTGCCAGCAGCCAATTTCAAAAGGGAAGGGGTGAAGCTTTCTTT
V: TRBV14
size: .
D: .
J: TRBJ1-1

CDR3: CASSIEGTSGPNTGELFF
DNA: TGTGCCAGTAGTATCGAGGGCACTAGCGGGCCGAACACCGGGGAGCTGTTTTTT
V: TRBV19
size: .
D: TRBD2
J: TRBJ2-2

CDR3: CASSLGFPNQPQHF
DNA: TGTGCCAGCAGCTTGGGATTCCCAAATCAGCCCCAGCATTTT
V: TRBV11-2
size: .
D: .
J: TRBJ1-5

CDR3: CASSLVLGTGYTEAFF
DNA: TGTGCCAGCAGCTTAGTACTTGGGACAGGGTACACTGAAGCTTTCTTT
V: TRBV7-8
size: .
D: TRBD1
J: TRBJ1-1

CDR3: CASSFGQGAGETQYF
DNA: TGTGCCAGCAGTTTTGGGCAGGGGGCTGGGGAGACCCAGTACTTC
V: TRBV12-3/TRBV12-4
size: once
D: TRBD1
J: TRBJ2-5

CDR3: CASSRTGGGRDEQYF
DNA: TGTGCCAGCAGTCGGACCGGGGGCGGAAGAGACGAGCAGTACTTC
V: TRBV6-1
size: .
D: .
J: TRBJ2-7

CDR3: CASGSGQGLSQPQHF
DNA: TGTGCCAGCGGGTCGGGACAGGGGTTGAGTCAGCCCCAGCATTTT
V: TRBV12-3/TRBV12-4
size: .
D: TRBD1
J: TRBJ1-5

CDR3: CASSLVGVRPTGELFF
DNA: TGCGCCAGCAGCTTGGTTGGGGTTCGTCCCACCGGGGAGCTGTTTTTT
V: TRBV5-1
size: few
D: .
J: TRBJ2-2

CDR3: CATSEAGNSPLHF
DNA: TGTGCCACCAGCGAGGCGGGGAATTCACCCCTCCACTTT
V: TRBV15
size: few
D: .
J: TRBJ1-6

CDR3: CASSSAISGANVLTF
DNA: TGTGCCAGCAGTTCCGCCATCTCTGGGGCCAACGTCCTGACTTTC
V: TRBV6-5
size: .
D: .
J: TRBJ2-6

CDR3: CASSPKNIQYF
DNA: TGCGCCAGCAGTCCCAAAAACATTCAGTACTTC
V: TRBV23-1
size: .
D: .
J: TRBJ2-4

CDR3: CASRITAVSYEQYF
DNA: TGTGCCAGCAGGATTACGGCAGTCTCCTACGAGCAGTACTTC
V: TRBV6-2/TRBV6-3
size: .
D: .
J: TRBJ2-7

CDR3: CASSLGGRGFTDTQYF
DNA: TGTGCCAGCAGCTTAGGGGGGCGGGGGTTCACAGATACGCAGTATTTT
V: TRBV7-2
size: once
D: .
J: TRBJ2-3

CDR3: CSATSGKPGGTQYF
DNA: TGCAGTGCTACTAGCGGGAAACCGGGTGGGACCCAGTACTTC
V: TRBV20-1
size: few
D: TRBD2
J: TRBJ2-5

CDR3: CSAERVGTEAFF
DNA: TGCAGTGCCGAGAGGGTGGGCACTGAAGCTTTCTTT
V: TRBV20-1
size: few
D: .
J: TRBJ1-1

CDR3: CASRDAGGSDYGYTF
DNA: TGTGCCAGCAGGGATGCCGGAGGGAGTGACTATGGCTACACCTTC
V: TRBV5-4
size: .
D: .
J: TRBJ1-2

CDR3: CASSGANSGANVLTF
DNA: TGTGCCAGCAGTGGGGCCAACTCAGGGGCCAACGTCCTGACTTTC
V: TRBV28
size: .
D: .
J: TRBJ2-6

CDR3: CSARDWRVQETQYF
DNA: TGCAGTGCTAGAGATTGGCGGGTACAAGAGACCCAGTACTTC
V: TRBV20-1
size: .
D: .
J: TRBJ2-5

CDR3: CASSYTDLGRETQYF
DNA: TGTGCCAGCAGTTACACGGACCTAGGGCGAGAGACCCAGTACTTC
V: TRBV6-5
size: .
D: .
J: TRBJ2-5

CDR3: CASSVRPGDTQYF
DNA: TGCGCCAGCAGTGTTCGACCGGGGGATACGCAGTATTTT
V: TRBV10-1
size: .
D: .
J: TRBJ2-3

CDR3: CASSIEGRKETQYF
DNA: TGTGCCAGTAGTATAGAAGGCAGGAAAGAGACCCAGTACTTC
V: TRBV19
size: .
D: .
J: TRBJ2-5